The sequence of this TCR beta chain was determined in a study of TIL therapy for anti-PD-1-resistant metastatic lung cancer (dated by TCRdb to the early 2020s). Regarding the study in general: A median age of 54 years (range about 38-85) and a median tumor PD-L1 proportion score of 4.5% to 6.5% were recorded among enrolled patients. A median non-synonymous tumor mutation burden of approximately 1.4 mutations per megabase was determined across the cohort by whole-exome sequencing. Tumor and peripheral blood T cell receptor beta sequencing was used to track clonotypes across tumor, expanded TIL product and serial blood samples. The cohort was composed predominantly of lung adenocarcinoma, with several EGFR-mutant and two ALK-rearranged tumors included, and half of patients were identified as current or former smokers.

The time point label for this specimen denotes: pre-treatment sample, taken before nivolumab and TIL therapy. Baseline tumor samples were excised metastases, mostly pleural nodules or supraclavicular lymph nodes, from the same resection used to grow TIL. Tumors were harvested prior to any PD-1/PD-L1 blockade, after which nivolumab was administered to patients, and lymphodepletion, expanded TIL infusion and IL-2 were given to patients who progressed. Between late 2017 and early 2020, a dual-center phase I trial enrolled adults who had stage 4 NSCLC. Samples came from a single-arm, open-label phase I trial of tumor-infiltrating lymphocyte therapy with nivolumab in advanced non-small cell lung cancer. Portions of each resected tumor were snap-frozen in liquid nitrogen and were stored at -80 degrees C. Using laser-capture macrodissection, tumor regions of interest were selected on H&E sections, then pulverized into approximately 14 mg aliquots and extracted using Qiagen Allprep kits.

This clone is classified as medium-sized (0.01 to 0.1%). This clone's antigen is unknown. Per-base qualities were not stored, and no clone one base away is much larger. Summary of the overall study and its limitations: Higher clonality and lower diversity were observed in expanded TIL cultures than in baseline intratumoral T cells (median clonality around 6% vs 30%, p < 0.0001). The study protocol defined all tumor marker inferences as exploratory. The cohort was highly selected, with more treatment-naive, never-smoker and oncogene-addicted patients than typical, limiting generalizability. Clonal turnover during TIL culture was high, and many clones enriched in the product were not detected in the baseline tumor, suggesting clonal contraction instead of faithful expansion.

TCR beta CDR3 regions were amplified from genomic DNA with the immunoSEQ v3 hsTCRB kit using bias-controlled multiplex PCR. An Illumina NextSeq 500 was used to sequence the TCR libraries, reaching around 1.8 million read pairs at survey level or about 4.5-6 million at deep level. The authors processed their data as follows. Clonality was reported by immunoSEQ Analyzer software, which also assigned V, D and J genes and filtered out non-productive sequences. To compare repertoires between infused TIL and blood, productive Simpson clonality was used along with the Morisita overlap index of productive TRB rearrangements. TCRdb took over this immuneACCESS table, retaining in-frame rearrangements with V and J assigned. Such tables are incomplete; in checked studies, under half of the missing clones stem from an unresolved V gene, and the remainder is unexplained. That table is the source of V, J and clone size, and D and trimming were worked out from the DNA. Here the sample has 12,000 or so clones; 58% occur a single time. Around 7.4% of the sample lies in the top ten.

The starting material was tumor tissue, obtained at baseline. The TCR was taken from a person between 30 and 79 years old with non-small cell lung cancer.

The nucleotide sequence reads TGTGCCACCCTCTTGGGGACAGGGGGGACTGAAGCTTTCTTT. The encoded protein is CATLLGTGGTEAFF. The sequence links TRBV15 to TRBJ1-1, with 11 junctional bases fitting TRBD1. Trimming removed 8 bases from V and 5 bases from J; the gene matches leave 7 bases unexplained. The CDR3 measures 14 amino acids from cysteine to phenylalanine. Just CDR3 DNA is preserved here, 42 bases in frame from base 1. The CDR1 and CDR2 encoded by the germline V gene (reference sequence) are LNHNV and YYDKDF.